Sequencing of this TCR beta chain was carried out in a study of regulatory T cells in long-lasting Graves disease. CDR3 regions were amplified by Arm-PCR using iRepertoire HTBI primers to build TCR beta libraries. TCRdb redid the calling of the multiplex PCR reads with MiXCR, one entry per CDR3 protein. The data contain under 450,000 distinct CDR3 sequences, 15% to 20% of them seen just once; the ten biggest clones take up 20% to 25%. V shed 1 base and J shed 2 bases, with 11 bases lying between them. Germline CDR1 and CDR2: SNHLY and FYNNEI. The CDR3 consists of 15 residues. Noted time point: newly diagnosed GD, antithyroid drugs for less than 3 months. PBMCs provided the RNA from which the TCR library was made. The patients were enrolled through endocrinology in Xi'an, China. This clonotype was counted ten times or more. Another study also made use of these data, one on T cells in Graves' hyperthyroidism and ophthalmopathy. As reported in that work: Most thyroid-expanded clonotypes above 0.001 were also found in blood.

This specimen consisted of peripheral blood mononuclear cells (PBMCs), obtained at new diagnosis, from a patient treated with antithyroid drugs. This clonotype was obtained from a woman between 18 and 29 years old with Graves disease. The chain uses TRBV2 and TRBJ2-5; D assignment may be TRBD1 or TRBD2 (5 bases each). The CDR3 loop reads CASSEVGVWQETQYF. In nucleotides, the CDR3 is TGTGCCAGCAGTGAAGTGGGGGTATGGCAAGAGACCCAGTACTTC.